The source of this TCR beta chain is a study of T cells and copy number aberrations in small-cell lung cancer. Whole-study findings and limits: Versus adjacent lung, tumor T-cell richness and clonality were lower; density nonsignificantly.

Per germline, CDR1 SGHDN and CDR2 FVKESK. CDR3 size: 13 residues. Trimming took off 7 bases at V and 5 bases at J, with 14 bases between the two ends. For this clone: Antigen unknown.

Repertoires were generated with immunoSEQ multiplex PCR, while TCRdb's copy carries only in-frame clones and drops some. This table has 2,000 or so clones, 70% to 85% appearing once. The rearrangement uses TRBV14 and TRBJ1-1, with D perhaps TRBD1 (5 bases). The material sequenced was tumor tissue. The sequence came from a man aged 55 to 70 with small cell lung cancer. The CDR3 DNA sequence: TGTGCCAGCACCGGCGATTGGGGGACTGAAGCTTTCTTT. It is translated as CASTGDWGTEAFF.